There are a few counts of the clone carrying this T cell receptor beta chain. Its antigen is unidentified. From germline, CDR1 is MNHNS and CDR2 SASEGT. CDR3 length: 16 residues. Trimming cost V 6 bases and J 3 bases; bases outside gene matches: 13. Diagnoses were made from clinical symptoms, serum measures (thyroxine and TRAb), thyroid ultrasound and orbital computed tomography. The sample is drawn from a study of T cells in Graves' hyperthyroidism and ophthalmopathy. Study findings and constraints: Researchers found most expanded thyroid clonotypes above 0.001 in blood as well. A model of 13 V-J pairs discriminated ophthalmopathy from stable hyperthyroidism.

Authors of the study amplified TCR beta CDR3 regions from RNA transcripts. The HTBI set primed first-round TCR CDR3 RT-PCR. TCRdb used MiXCR to reprocess the multiplex PCR reads, holding one entry per CDR3 protein. The repertoire holds hundreds of thousands of distinct CDR3 sequences, with about 45% as singletons. The chain is built from TRBV6-1 and TRBJ2-7, with 8 positions matching TRBD2. Specimen: peripheral blood or thyroid tissue (not recorded which). This receptor was obtained from an adult man with Graves' disease, either hyperthyroidism or ophthalmopathy (not recorded which). DNA of the CDR3: TGTGCCAGCAGGGGCGCCGGCGGGGGGCAAAACTACGAGCAGTACTTC. It yields the protein CASRGAGGGQNYEQYF.